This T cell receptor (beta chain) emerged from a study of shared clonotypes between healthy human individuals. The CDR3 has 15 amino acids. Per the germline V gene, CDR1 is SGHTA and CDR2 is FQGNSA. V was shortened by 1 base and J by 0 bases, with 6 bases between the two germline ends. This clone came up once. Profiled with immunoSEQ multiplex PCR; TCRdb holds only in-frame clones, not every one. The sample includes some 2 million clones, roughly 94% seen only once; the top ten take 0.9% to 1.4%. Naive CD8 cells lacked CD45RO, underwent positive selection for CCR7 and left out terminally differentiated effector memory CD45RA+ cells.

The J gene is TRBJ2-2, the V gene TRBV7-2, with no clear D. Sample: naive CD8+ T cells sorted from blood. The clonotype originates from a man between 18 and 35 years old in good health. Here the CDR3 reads CASSLEHPNTGELFF. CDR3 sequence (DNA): TGTGCCAGCAGCTTAGAGCACCCGAACACCGGGGAGCTGTTTTTT.